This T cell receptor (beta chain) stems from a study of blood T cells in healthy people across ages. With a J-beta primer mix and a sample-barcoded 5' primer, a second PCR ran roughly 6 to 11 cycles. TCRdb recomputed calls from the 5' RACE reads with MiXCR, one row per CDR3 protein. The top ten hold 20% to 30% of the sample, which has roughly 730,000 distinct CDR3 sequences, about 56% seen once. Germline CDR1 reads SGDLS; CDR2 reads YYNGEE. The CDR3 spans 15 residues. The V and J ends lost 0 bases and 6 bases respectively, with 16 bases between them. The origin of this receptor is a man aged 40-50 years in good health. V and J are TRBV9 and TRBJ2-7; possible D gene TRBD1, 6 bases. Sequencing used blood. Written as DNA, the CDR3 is TGTGCCAGCAGCGTAGTTGGTCAACAGGGCGGCGAGCAGTACTTC. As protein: CASSVVGQQGGEQYF.